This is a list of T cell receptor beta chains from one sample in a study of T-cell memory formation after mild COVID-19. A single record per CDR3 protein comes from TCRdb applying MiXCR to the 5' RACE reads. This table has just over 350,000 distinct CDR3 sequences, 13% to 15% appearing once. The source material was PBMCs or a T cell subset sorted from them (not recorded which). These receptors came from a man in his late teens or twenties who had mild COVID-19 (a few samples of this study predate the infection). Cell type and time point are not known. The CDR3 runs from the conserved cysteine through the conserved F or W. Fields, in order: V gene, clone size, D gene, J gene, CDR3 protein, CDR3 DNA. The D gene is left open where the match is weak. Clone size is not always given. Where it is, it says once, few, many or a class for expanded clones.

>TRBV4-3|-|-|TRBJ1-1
CASSPTDSRPMRTEAFF
TGCGCCAGCAGCCCAACGGACAGCCGGCCGATGAGAACTGAAGCTTTCTTT
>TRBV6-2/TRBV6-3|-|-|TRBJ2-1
CASSYGAPDSTIYNEQFF
TGTGCCAGCAGTTACGGGGCCCCGGACTCGACTATCTACAATGAGCAGTTCTTC
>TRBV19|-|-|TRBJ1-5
CASSMSGGDNQPQHF
TGTGCCAGTAGTATGAGTGGAGGGGACAATCAGCCCCAGCATTTT
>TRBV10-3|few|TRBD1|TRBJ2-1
CAISGQGGEQFF
TGTGCCATCAGTGGACAGGGTGGTGAGCAGTTCTTC
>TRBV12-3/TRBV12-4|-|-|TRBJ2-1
CASKTLDSFVREQFF
TGTGCCAGCAAAACACTAGACAGTTTTGTTAGGGAGCAGTTCTTC
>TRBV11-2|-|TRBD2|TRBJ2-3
CASSWGTSDTDTQYF
TGTGCCAGCAGCTGGGGGACTAGCGACACAGATACGCAGTATTTT
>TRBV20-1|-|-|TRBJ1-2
CSASSAFRDYGYTF
TGCAGTGCTAGTTCGGCCTTCCGGGACTATGGCTACACCTTC
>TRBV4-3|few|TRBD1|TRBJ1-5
CASSQPGQGLGESNQPQHF
TGCGCCAGCAGCCAACCGGGACAGGGGTTGGGGGAAAGCAATCAGCCCCAGCATTTT
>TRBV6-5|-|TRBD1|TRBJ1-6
CASSYESGTGSSSPLHF
TGTGCCAGCAGTTACGAGTCCGGGACAGGGTCTAGTTCACCCCTCCACTTT
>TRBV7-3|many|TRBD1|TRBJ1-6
CASSAGGQGRSPLHF
TGTGCCAGCAGCGCTGGGGGACAGGGCCGTTCACCCCTCCACTTT
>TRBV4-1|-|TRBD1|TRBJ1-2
CASSPGGALDYGYTF
TGCGCCAGCAGCCCAGGGGGGGCTCTGGATTATGGCTACACCTTC
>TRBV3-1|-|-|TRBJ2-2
CASSQVAGAGELFF
TGTGCCAGCAGCCAAGTGGCAGGGGCCGGGGAGCTGTTTTTT
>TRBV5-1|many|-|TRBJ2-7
CASSQQEFPYEQYF
TGCGCCAGCAGCCAACAGGAGTTCCCCTACGAGCAGTACTTC
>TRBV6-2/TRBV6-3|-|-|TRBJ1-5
CASSQSGGRPQHF
TGTGCCAGCAGCCAGAGTGGGGGGCGGCCCCAGCATTTT
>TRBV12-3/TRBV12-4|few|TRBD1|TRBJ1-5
CASSPTGGGSNQPQHF
TGTGCCAGCAGCCCAACAGGGGGTGGGAGCAATCAGCCCCAGCATTTT
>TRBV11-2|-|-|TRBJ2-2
CASSLFRGGTGELFF
TGTGCCAGCAGCTTATTCAGGGGAGGCACCGGGGAGCTGTTTTTT
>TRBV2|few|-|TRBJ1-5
CASSVRWGGNQPQHF
TGTGCCAGCAGTGTACGGTGGGGTGGCAATCAGCCCCAGCATTTT
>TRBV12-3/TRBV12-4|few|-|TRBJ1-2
CASSSQGGYTF
TGTGCCAGCAGTTCACAGGGTGGCTACACCTTC
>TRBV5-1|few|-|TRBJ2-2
CASSLGSGSGELFF
TGCGCCAGCAGCTTGGGTTCTGGCTCCGGGGAGCTGTTTTTT
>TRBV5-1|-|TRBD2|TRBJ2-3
CASSWGTRDTQYF
TGCGCCAGCAGCTGGGGGACTAGAGATACGCAGTATTTT
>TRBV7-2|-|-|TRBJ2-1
CASSLTLRLFDEQFF
TGTGCCAGCAGCTTAACCTTGAGACTATTCGATGAGCAGTTCTTC
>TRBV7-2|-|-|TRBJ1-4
CASSSGTREKLFF
TGTGCCAGCAGCTCGGGGACAAGGGAAAAACTGTTTTTT
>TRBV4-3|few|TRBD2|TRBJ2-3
CASSRTQRGGSSTDTQYF
TGCGCCAGCAGCCGAACCCAGCGGGGAGGGAGTAGCACAGATACGCAGTATTTT
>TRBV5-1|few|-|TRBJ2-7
CASSLVTRYEQYF
TGCGCCAGCAGCTTAGTGACTCGCTACGAGCAGTACTTC
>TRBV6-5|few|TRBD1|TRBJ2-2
CASSLRQGAGELFF
TGTGCCAGCAGTTTGAGGCAGGGGGCCGGGGAGCTGTTTTTT
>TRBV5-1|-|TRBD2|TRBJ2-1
CASSLGLAVRNEQFF
TGCGCCAGCAGCTTGGGTCTAGCGGTACGTAATGAGCAGTTCTTC
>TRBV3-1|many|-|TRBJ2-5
CASSQDLLGPTPGETQYF
TGTGCCAGCAGCCAAGATCTATTAGGGCCCACCCCAGGAGAGACCCAGTACTTC
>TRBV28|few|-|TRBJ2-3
CASSPPALDTQYF
TGTGCCAGCAGCCCCCCAGCCCTCGATACGCAGTATTTT
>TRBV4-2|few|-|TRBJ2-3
CASSPSGSDTQYF
TGTGCCAGCAGCCCCTCAGGGTCAGATACGCAGTATTTT
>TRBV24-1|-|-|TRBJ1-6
CAGGPSSYNSPLHF
TGTGCCGGAGGCCCTAGCTCCTATAATTCACCCCTCCACTTT
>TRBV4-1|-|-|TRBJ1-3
CASSQGYRVESSGNTIYF
TGCGCCAGCAGCCAAGGGTACAGGGTGGAGAGCTCTGGAAACACCATATATTTT
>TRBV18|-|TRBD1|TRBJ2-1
CASSPQDRVYNEQFF
TGTGCCAGCTCACCACAGGACAGGGTGTACAATGAGCAGTTCTTC
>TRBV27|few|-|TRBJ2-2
CASSLGVKNTGELFF
TGTGCCAGCAGTTTAGGGGTGAAGAACACCGGGGAGCTGTTTTTT
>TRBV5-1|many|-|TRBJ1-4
CASSLAVGEKLFF
TGCGCCAGCAGCTTGGCAGTCGGTGAAAAACTGTTTTTT
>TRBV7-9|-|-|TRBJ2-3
CASSQIVDTQYF
TGTGCCAGCAGCCAGATCGTAGATACGCAGTATTTT
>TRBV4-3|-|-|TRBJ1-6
CASSQDAPGGWNSPLHF
TGCGCCAGCAGCCAAGATGCCCCCGGGGGGTGGAATTCACCCCTCCACTTT
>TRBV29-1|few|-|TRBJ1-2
CSVTDNYGYTF
TGCAGCGTGACAGATAACTATGGCTACACCTTC
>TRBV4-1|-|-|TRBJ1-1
CASSQERFWDEAFF
TGCGCCAGCAGCCAAGAGCGATTTTGGGATGAAGCTTTCTTT
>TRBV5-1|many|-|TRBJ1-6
CASSHRERNSPLHF
TGCGCCAGCAGCCACAGGGAAAGGAATTCACCCCTCCACTTT
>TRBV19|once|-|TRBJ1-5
CASSWTTNQPQHF
TGTGCCAGTAGTTGGACAACTAATCAGCCCCAGCATTTT
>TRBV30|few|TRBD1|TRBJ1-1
CAWGQGSAEAFF
TGTGCCTGGGGACAGGGATCCGCTGAAGCTTTCTTT
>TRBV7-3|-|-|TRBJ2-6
CASSKYRVTGANVLTF
TGTGCCAGCAGCAAGTACAGGGTGACTGGGGCCAACGTCCTGACTTTC
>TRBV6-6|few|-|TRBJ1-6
CASRTESSYNSPLHF
TGTGCCAGCAGGACAGAGAGCTCCTATAATTCACCCCTCCACTTT
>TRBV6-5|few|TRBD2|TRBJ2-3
CASSYSTSGRTDTQYF
TGTGCCAGCAGTTACTCGACTAGCGGGCGGACAGATACGCAGTATTTT
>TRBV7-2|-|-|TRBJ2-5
CASNQQETQYF
TGTGCCAGCAACCAACAAGAGACCCAGTACTTC
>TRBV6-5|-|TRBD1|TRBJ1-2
CASRGQVIDGYTF
TGTGCCAGCCGTGGACAGGTTATCGATGGCTACACCTTC
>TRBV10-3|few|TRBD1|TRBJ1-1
CAARGSSGTGPPEAFF
TGTGCCGCCCGGGGCTCTTCCGGGACAGGACCCCCTGAAGCTTTCTTT
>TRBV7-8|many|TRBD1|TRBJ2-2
CASDGTGPSQNTGELFF
TGTGCCAGTGACGGGACAGGGCCTTCCCAAAACACCGGGGAGCTGTTTTTT
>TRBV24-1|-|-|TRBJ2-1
CATSAMDEQFF
TGTGCCACCAGTGCTATGGATGAGCAGTTCTTC
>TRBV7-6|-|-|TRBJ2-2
CASSLSSLGSGELFF
TGTGCCAGCAGCTTAAGCTCCCTAGGCAGCGGGGAGCTGTTTTTT
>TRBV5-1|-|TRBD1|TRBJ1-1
CASSDQGVAEAFF
TGCGCCAGCAGCGATCAGGGGGTCGCTGAAGCTTTCTTT
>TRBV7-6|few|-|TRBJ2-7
CASSTGQPYEQYF
TGTGCCAGCAGCACAGGACAGCCCTACGAGCAGTACTTC
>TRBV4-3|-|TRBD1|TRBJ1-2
CASSQEETGGLDCYTF
TGCGCCAGCAGCCAAGAAGAGACAGGGGGCTTAGATTGCTACACCTTC
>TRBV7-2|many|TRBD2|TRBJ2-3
CASSLIAGAGDTQYF
TGTGCCAGCAGCTTAATAGCGGGGGCGGGGGATACGCAGTATTTT
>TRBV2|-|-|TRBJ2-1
CASNQQGHGEQFF
TGTGCCAGCAATCAGCAGGGTCATGGTGAGCAGTTCTTC
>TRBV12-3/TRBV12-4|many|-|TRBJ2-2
CASSLLGGGELFF
TGTGCCAGCAGTTTACTCGGCGGCGGGGAGCTGTTTTTT
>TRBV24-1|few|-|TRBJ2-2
CATSDPHYTGELFF
TGTGCCACCAGTGATCCTCACTACACCGGGGAGCTGTTTTTT
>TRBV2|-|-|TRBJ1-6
CASKRGPNSPLHF
TGTGCCAGCAAACGGGGGCCTAATTCACCCCTCCACTTT